A selection of T cell receptor beta chains follows, all from one sample in a study of CD8+ T cells in alopecia areata. Sequencing used immunoSEQ multiplex PCR; TCRdb keeps in-frame clones, though not all of them. Of fewer than 250,000 clones in the sample, around 56% were seen once. This sample comprised CD4+ T cells sorted from blood, obtained at week 4, from a patient treated with tofacitinib. These receptors originate from a human donor with alopecia areata. The conserved cysteine and the conserved F or W are not part of the CDR3 here. The D gene is left open where the match is weak.

V gene	D gene	CDR3 protein
TRBV18	TRBD2	ASSPISGRGETQY
TRBV29-1	TRBD2	SVDSGRAVETQY
TRBV7-2	TRBD1	ASSLGQAGKLF
TRBV6-1	TRBD1	ASSDMTGAETQY
TRBV15	-	ATSRDYQPQH
TRBV29-1	-	SGGVYNEQF
TRBV7-9	-	ASSDTGRSTDTQY
TRBV4-1	TRBD2	ASSQRGRDREGTGGSQY
TRBV4-1	-	ASSQDLSWGYEQY
TRBV5-6	-	ASSLGRTGWETQY
TRBV18	-	ASSPLSAEAF
TRBV29-1	-	SVDGSLGVKDGYT
TRBV7-9	-	ASSLAGEYGEAF
TRBV29-1	-	SVGGSTDTQY
TRBV6-5	TRBD1	ASRPGGGETQY
TRBV29-1	-	SVVGRFYNEQF
TRBV6-6	TRBD1	ASSHRGRHTGELF
TRBV5-1	-	ASSPGTRRPNEQF
TRBV30	-	AWSAAGGNQPQH
TRBV27	-	ASRPTQGREKLF
TRBV27	-	ASRRTEAF
TRBV27	-	ASSFRRPGYLREGD
TRBV7-2	TRBD2	ASSLVGGGLAGGNYEQY
TRBV6-1	-	ASSEPQGQETQY
TRBV27	TRBD2	ASSWWRESDTQY
TRBV7-2	TRBD2	ASSLMSSGRTQETQY
TRBV28	-	ASTYGAQHEAF
TRBV29-1	TRBD2	SGLGLASGRYTDTQY
TRBV7-2	-	ASSLARGYEQY
TRBV29-1	TRBD1	SEETGGETQY
TRBV7-2	-	ASSLDRTEQY
TRBV15	-	ATSREGLGTDTQY
TRBV29-1	-	SAGQGGRGEQF
TRBV6-1	-	ASRVGRGKTGELF
TRBV7-2	-	ASSLRTGQSSYEQY
TRBV30	TRBD1	AWSQGSNQPQH
TRBV5-6	-	ASSLVPRGEQF
TRBV7-9	-	ASSLGQGRTSSYEQY
TRBV11-2	-	ASSLDPPGREQY
TRBV7-2	-	ASSPGRRGNFWGEQY
TRBV5-6	TRBD1	ASSLSRGPEQF
TRBV4-2	TRBD2	ASSQDTTGTSGRASETQY
TRBV27	-	ASRMGWSTEAF
TRBV5-1	-	ASSSSGGVGYT
TRBV10-3	-	AIRGARDEQY
TRBV30	TRBD2	AWTLAGGSYEQY
TRBV6-5	-	ASSYGEKLF